These 11 T cell receptor beta chains were all obtained from the same sample, sequenced in a study of regulatory T cells in long-lasting Graves disease (dated by TCRdb to about 2021). In the paper's terms, the time point label means: newly diagnosed GD, antithyroid drugs for less than 3 months. RNA was extracted from PBMCs in TRIzol for both TCR sequencing and RNA sequencing. The library was made by multiplex PCR. The instrument was an Illumina HiSeq 4000. To build TCR beta libraries, CDR3 regions were amplified by Arm-PCR using iRepertoire HTBI primers. TCRdb reran the public reads through fastp at Q25 and MiXCR, keeping productive beta chains. CDR3 protein sequences are deduplicated, and each keeps its most common genes and DNA. A total of approximately 310,000 distinct CDR3 sequences appear in this sample, approximately 20% of them only once. The ten largest clones take up about 40% of the sample.

The input for sequencing was peripheral blood mononuclear cells (PBMCs), taken at new diagnosis, from a patient treated with antithyroid drugs. The receptors were gathered from a female donor with Graves disease.

The CDR3 spells CASSYSPGSGETQYF. CDR3 coding DNA: TGTGCCAGCAGTTACTCCCCGGGGTCCGGGGAGACCCAGTACTTC. The chain joins TRBV6-5 to TRBJ2-5, with D maybe TRBD2 (5 bases). V gave up 0 bases and J gave up 5 bases, with 13 bases separating them. The CDR3 totals 15 residues. Germline V gives CDR1 MNHEY, CDR2 SVGAGI.

This clonotype appeared many times. The chain has TRBV20-1 and TRBJ2-2; D unresolved. Trimming stripped 3 bases from V and 3 bases from J, with 11 bases between. The germline V gene encodes CDR1 DFQATT and CDR2 SNEGSKA (reference sequence). The CDR3 contains 14 residues. CDR3 nucleotide sequence: TGCAGTGCTAGTTTCGGGCTAGACACCGGGGAGCTGTTTTTT. Amino acids: CSASFGLDTGELFF.

This clonotype was picked up many times. The chain joins TRBV20-1 to TRBJ2-7, with 9 positions matching TRBD1. The length of the CDR3 is 14 residues. V lost 4 bases to trimming and J lost 7 bases; unmatched junction nucleotides: 11. Germline CDR1 and CDR2: DFQATT and SNEGSKA (reference sequence). The CDR3 sequence is CSATVGDRESEQYF. The CDR3 DNA is TGCAGTGCTACCGTCGGGGACAGGGAGTCAGAGCAGTACTTC.

The sample holds many counts of this clonotype. The rearrangement uses TRBV2 and TRBJ2-3; D may be TRBD2 (6 bases). This CDR3 is built from 14 residues. Germline V CDR1 and CDR2: SNHLY, FYNNEI. Deletions cut 6 bases from V and 6 bases from J, with 16 bases between. DNA for the CDR3: TGTGCCAGCAGCTTAGGGGCGGGGCGGGATACGCAGTATTTT. Protein: CASSLGAGRDTQYF. The variable domain in full, with the rest retrieved from reference TRBV2 and TRBJ2-3, is EPEVTQTPSHQVTQMGQEVILRCVPISNHLYFYWYRQILGQKVEFLVSFYNNEISEKSEIFDDQFSVERPDGSNFTLKIRSTKLEDSAMYFCASSLGAGRDTQYFGPGTRLTVL.

The chain carries TRBV7-3 and TRBJ2-2, with 10 positions matching TRBD2. V trimming: 6 bases; J trimming: 3 bases; junction bases outside the gene matches: 4. CDR3 size: 15 residues. CDR1 is SGHTA, CDR2 FQGTGA, per germline. The CDR3 DNA reads as TGTGCCAGCAGAAGGACTAGCGGTGACACCGGGGAGCTGTTTTTT. Translating gives CASRRTSGDTGELFF.

This clonotype occurred many times. The V call is TRBV27, the J call TRBJ2-7, with 8 bases lining up with TRBD1. The CDR3 consists of 17 residues. CDR1 is MNHEY and CDR2 is SMNVEV in the germline V gene (reference sequence). The trim removed 6 bases at V and 4 bases at J, leaving 17 bases unmatched. CDR3 bases: TGTGCCAGCAGCATTAATAACGCAGGGGGCACTGGATACGAGCAGTACTTC. Translated, it gives CASSINNAGGTGYEQYF.

A few counts support this clonotype. V gene TRBV6-1 combines with J gene TRBJ1-2; D might be TRBD1 (5 bases). This CDR3 is built from 13 residues. Deletions cut 6 bases from V and 3 bases from J, with 11 bases between. Germline CDR1 MNHNS, CDR2 SASEGT. The CDR3 reads CASRDGTDYGYTF. In DNA, the CDR3 is TGTGCCAGCAGGGATGGGACGGACTATGGCTACACCTTC.

The CDR3 DNA is TGCAGTGCTAGAGTGGCAGGGTTCGGGCAGCCCCAGCATTTT. Encoded protein: CSARVAGFGQPQHF. The genes are TRBV20-1 and TRBJ1-5; maybe TRBD1 (5 bases). V shed 1 base and J shed 7 bases, with 14 bases lying between them. This CDR3 is built from 14 residues. Looked up from germline, CDR1 is DFQATT and CDR2 is SNEGSKA (reference sequence).

This clonotype occurred a few times. The chain joins TRBV5-4 to TRBJ2-2; TRBD1 might be the D (5 bases). V was clipped by 0 bases and J by 5 bases, with 23 bases between them. CDR3 size: 19 residues. From germline, CDR1 is SGHNT and CDR2 YYREEE (reference sequence). CDR3 residues: CASSLDPSYARPGTGELFF. CDR3 coding DNA: TGTGCCAGCAGCTTGGACCCCTCCTATGCTAGGCCAGGGACCGGGGAGCTGTTTTTT.

This clonotype came up many times. The rearrangement uses TRBV5-1 and TRBJ1-4, with D possibly being TRBD1 (5 bases). CDR1 is SGHRS and CDR2 is YFSETQ in the germline V gene. Trimming removed 2 bases at V and 0 bases at J, with 8 bases between. The CDR3 loop spans 15 amino acids. The CDR3 bases are TGCGCCAGCAGCTTAGGGGATGCAACTAATGAAAAACTGTTTTTT. It codes for CASSLGDATNEKLFF.

This clonotype turned up a few times. The chain is built from TRBV13 and TRBJ2-1; TRBD2 might be the D (5 bases). V lost 5 bases to trimming and J lost 3 bases, with 11 bases between them. The CDR3 sequence is 14 residues long. Germline CDR1 is PRHDT and CDR2 is FYEKMQ (reference sequence). The CDR3, as DNA: TGTGCCAGCAGCGCGCGAGACTACTACAATGAGCAGTTCTTC. Translation gives CASSARDYYNEQFF.